This is a list of T cell receptor beta chains from one sample in a study of blood T cell repertoires in COVID-19. Some clones are missing from TCRdb's copy, which holds only in-frame ones; the method was immunoSEQ multiplex PCR. The repertoire includes 470,000 or so clones, approximately 85% of them detected once, and approximately 3% sits in the top ten. The specimen was peripheral blood. Receptor source: a human donor in a cohort sampled during active COVID-19. Each CDR3 is given with its conserved first and last residue. Fields, in order: J gene, V gene, D gene, clone size, CDR3 protein, CDR3 DNA. The D gene is left open where the match is weak. Size is omitted from some rows. Given values are once, few, many or a class for expanded clones.

TRBJ1-4 | TRBV7-9 | . | . | CASSFPGPTNEKLFF | TGTGCCAGCAGTTTCCCAGGGCCAACTAATGAAAAACTGTTTTTT
TRBJ2-3 | TRBV11-1 | . | . | CASSTGYTQYF | TGTGCCAGCAGCACAGGGTATACGCAGTATTTT
TRBJ1-2 | TRBV28 | . | . | CASSVEGSINYGYTF | TGTGCCAGCAGTGTGGAGGGGTCCATTAACTATGGCTACACCTTC
TRBJ1-5 | TRBV11-3 | . | . | CASRLQDLSNQPQHF | TGTGCCAGCAGACTACAGGATCTTAGCAATCAGCCCCAGCATTTT
TRBJ1-2 | TRBV3-1/TRBV3-2 | . | few | CASSQDRPGNYGYTF | TGTGCCAGCAGCCAAGATCGGCCAGGGAACTATGGCTACACCTTC
TRBJ2-7 | TRBV11-1 | . | . | CASRTGPGVNHEQYF | TGTGCCAGCCGAACTGGGCCGGGAGTAAATCACGAGCAGTACTTC
TRBJ2-5 | TRBV5-1 | . | . | CASSLEVQGSRETQYF | TGCGCCAGCAGCTTGGAGGTACAGGGAAGCCGAGAGACCCAGTACTTC
TRBJ1-5 | TRBV6-2/TRBV6-3 | . | . | CASSYWRDQPQHF | TGTGCCAGCAGTTACTGGAGGGATCAGCCCCAGCATTTT
TRBJ2-5 | TRBV4-1 | . | . | CASSRPTSIGHETQYF | TGCGCCAGCAGCCGGCCGACTAGTATAGGGCACGAGACCCAGTACTTC
TRBJ2-1 | TRBV6-5 | TRBD2 | . | CASVPLAGVYNEQFF | TGTGCCAGTGTACCTCTAGCGGGAGTCTACAATGAGCAGTTCTTC
TRBJ2-7 | TRBV12-5 | TRBD1 | once | CASAKGQGTYEQYF | TGTGCTAGTGCCAAAGGACAGGGCACCTACGAGCAGTACTTC
TRBJ2-7 | TRBV27 | TRBD1 | once | CASSSRTGKDYEQYF | TGTGCCAGCAGTTCACGGACAGGGAAGGACTACGAGCAGTACTTC
TRBJ2-3 | TRBV5-1 | . | . | CASSLDVGGGSDTQYF | TGCGCCAGCAGCTTGGATGTGGGAGGAGGCTCAGATACGCAGTATTTT
TRBJ2-4 | TRBV3-1/TRBV3-2 | . | . | CASSRRTVENIQYF | TGTGCCAGCAGCCGCCGGACAGTCGAAAACATTCAGTACTTC
TRBJ1-4 | TRBV18 | TRBD1 | . | CASSPVSQGAEKLFF | TGTGCCAGCTCACCGGTTAGCCAGGGGGCGGAAAAACTGTTTTTT
TRBJ1-6 | TRBV11-3 | . | . | CASSLAAEDSPLHF | TGTGCCAGCAGCTTAGCGGCCGAGGATTCACCCCTCCACTTT
TRBJ1-5 | TRBV10-2 | . | . | CASSGEAGAGQPQHF | TGCGCCAGCAGTGGAGAGGCGGGGGCAGGGCAGCCCCAGCATTTT
TRBJ2-7 | TRBV2 | . | . | CASKGESYEQYF | TGTGCCAGCAAGGGGGAGTCCTACGAGCAGTACTTC
TRBJ1-2 | TRBV27 | . | once | CAGQRQRYGYTF | TGTGCCGGTCAGAGACAGAGGTATGGCTACACCTTC
TRBJ1-2 | TRBV5-1 | . | . | CASSPGQTNYGYTF | TGCGCCAGCAGCCCCGGACAGACTAACTATGGCTACACCTTC